This entry features one T cell receptor (beta chain) sequence. This CDR3 has 13 residues. V was shortened by 6 bases and J by 2 bases, with 9 bases between the two germline ends. Germline V CDR1 and CDR2: MDHEN, SYDVKM. This entry belongs to a study of cytomegalovirus exposure and HLA in healthy donors. The PCR made use of 60 Vbeta and 13 Jbeta primers. The method was immunoSEQ multiplex PCR; TCRdb's version includes in-frame clones alone and lacks a portion of them. Here the sample spans 130,000 or so clones, about four fifths being singletons. The specimen was PBMCs. The source of this sequence is a man aged 18 to 30 in good health and CMV-seropositive. The chain is built from TRBV28 and TRBJ2-3; a possible D gene is TRBD1 (6 bases). DNA for the CDR3: TGTGCCAGCAGGAGGGGGTACACAGATACGCAGTATTTT. The encoded protein is CASRRGYTDTQYF. The whole variable domain, remainder taken from reference TRBV28 and TRBJ2-3, is DVKVTQSSRYLVKRTGEKVFLECVQDMDHENMFWYRQDPGLGLRLIYFSYDVKMKEKGDIPEGYSVSREKKERFSLILESASTNQTSMYLCASRRGYTDTQYFGPGTRLTVL.